The 18 T cell receptor beta chains in this list originate from one sample, sequenced in a study of shared clonotypes between healthy human individuals. Data came from immunoSEQ multiplex PCR; TCRdb stores just in-frame clones and leaves some out. Seen here are about 2.4 million clones, roughly 93% observed once, and the top ten hold more than 0.35%. Specimen: naive CD4+ T cells from PBMCs. Subset defined: CD45RA+ positively selected. The source is a man between 18 and 35 years old in good health. Some clones in this sample may be carry-over from other donors' samples.

The V call is TRBV6-5, the J call TRBJ1-1; possibly TRBD1 for D (6 bases). CDR3 length equals 15 residues. The germline V gene has CDR1 MNHEY and CDR2 SVGAGI. V was cut by 6 bases and J by 3 bases, with 17 bases left in between. CDR3 DNA sequence: TGTGCCAGCAGGCTAAACAGGGCGAGAGACACTGAAGCTTTCTTT. Translated: CASRLNRARDTEAFF.

The chain is built from TRBV4-1 and TRBJ2-2; no definite D call. The CDR3 is 16 residues long. The germline CDR1 and CDR2 sequences are MGHRA and YSYEKL. V dropped 1 base and J dropped 0 bases, with 9 bases sitting between them. CDR3 nucleotide sequence: TGCGCCAGCAGCCAAGCTTGGGGAACGAACACCGGGGAGCTGTTTTTT. Translating gives CASSQAWGTNTGELFF.

This clone was counted between two and nine times. The chain couples TRBV19 to TRBJ1-1; the match to TRBD1 covers 7 bases. Germline V gene sequence: CDR1 LNHDA, CDR2 SQIVND (reference sequence). The CDR3 length is 14 residues. Trimming removed 5 bases from V and 4 bases from J; junction bases left unmatched: 7. This CDR3 reads CASSLRTGGTEAFF. CDR3 coding DNA: TGTGCCAGTAGTTTACGGACAGGAGGCACTGAAGCTTTCTTT.

The chain carries TRBV30 and TRBJ1-1, with D possibly being TRBD1 (5 bases). This CDR3 has 13 residues. The V gene lost 4 bases and the J gene lost 4 bases, with 13 bases spanning the gap. In germline, CDR1 is GTSNPN, CDR2 SVGIG (reference sequence). The CDR3 nucleotides are TGTGCCTGGACCCGGGGGGGGACCACTGAAGCTTTCTTT. Its translation is CAWTRGGTTEAFF.

The V and J genes are TRBV7-9 and TRBJ1-4, with no clear D. V dropped 5 bases and J dropped 6 bases, with 10 bases sitting between them. Germline values: CDR1 SEHNR, CDR2 FQNEAQ (reference sequence). The length of the CDR3 is 13 residues. Here the CDR3 reads CASSLRTDEKLFF. CDR3 DNA sequence: TGTGCCAGCAGCCTTAGGACGGATGAAAAACTGTTTTTT.

The chain employs TRBV7-9 and TRBJ2-4; tentatively, D is TRBD2 (6 bases). The CDR3 loop spans 13 amino acids. Per the germline V gene, CDR1 is SEHNR and CDR2 is FQNEAQ (reference sequence). Trimming pared 8 bases from V and 3 bases from J, leaving 11 bases between. This CDR3 reads CASEAGNKNIQYF. DNA for the CDR3: TGTGCCAGCGAGGCGGGGAACAAAAACATTCAGTACTTC.

V is TRBV5-1 and J is TRBJ1-2; possibly TRBD1 for D (6 bases). The CDR3 runs to 15 residues. Deletions cut 4 bases from V and 0 bases from J, with 13 bases between. Germline V lookup: CDR1 SGHRS, CDR2 YFSETQ. This chain's CDR3 is CASSAARGANYGYTF. The DNA for the CDR3 is TGCGCCAGCAGCGCAGCCAGGGGAGCTAACTATGGCTACACCTTC.

This chain connects TRBV19 to TRBJ2-5; 11 positions match TRBD1. Germline V gene lookup returns CDR1 LNHDA and CDR2 SQIVND (reference sequence). Trimming removed 4 bases from V and 9 bases from J; junction bases left unmatched: 4. There are 13 residues in the CDR3. As DNA, the CDR3 is TGTGCCAGTAGTACACCGGGACAGGGGGCCCAGTACTTC. Translated: CASSTPGQGAQYF.

The chain uses TRBV28 and TRBJ2-7, with 7 nucleotides matching TRBD1. The CDR3 consists of 16 residues. The V segment lost 4 bases and the J segment 2 bases; nucleotides outside the gene matches: 11. CDR1 is MDHEN, CDR2 SYDVKM, per germline. The CDR3 protein is CASSYLKTGLAYEQYF. The CDR3 nucleotides read TGTGCCAGCAGTTACCTCAAGACAGGGTTGGCCTACGAGCAGTACTTC. Based on the CDR3 plus reference TRBV28 and TRBJ2-7, the full variable domain is DVKVTQSSRYLVKRTGEKVFLECVQDMDHENMFWYRQDPGLGLRLIYFSYDVKMKEKGDIPEGYSVSREKKERFSLILESASTNQTSMYLCASSYLKTGLAYEQYFGPGTRLTVT.

The chain employs TRBV6-1 and TRBJ2-1, with TRBD2 matching 7 bases. The CDR3 covers 15 residues. Germline V lookup: CDR1 MNHNS, CDR2 SASEGT. V gave up 5 bases and J gave up 5 bases; unmatched junction bases: 9. The DNA for the CDR3 is TGTGCCAGCAGTCTGGTCGCGGGAGACCACAATGAGCAGTTCTTC. This gives the protein CASSLVAGDHNEQFF.

The chain joins TRBV5-1 to TRBJ1-4, with 12 bases matching TRBD1. Germline V gives CDR1 SGHRS, CDR2 YFSETQ. The CDR3 spans 17 residues. With 4 bases clipped from V and 6 bases from J, the junction kept 10 bases outside the gene matches. The CDR3 loop is CASSDPGTGGADEKLFF. CDR3 sequence (DNA): TGCGCCAGCAGCGATCCCGGGACAGGGGGCGCAGATGAAAAACTGTTTTTT. Using reference TRBV5-1 and TRBJ1-4 for the parts outside the CDR3, the full variable domain is KAGVTQTPRYLIKTRGQQVTLSCSPISGHRSVSWYQQTPGQGLQFLFEYFSETQRNKGNFPGRFSGRQFSNSRSEMNVSTLELGDSALYLCASSDPGTGGADEKLFFGSGTQLSVL.

This clone showed up just once. V is TRBV28 and J is TRBJ2-2; 12 positions agree with TRBD2. The germline gives CDR1 MDHEN, CDR2 SYDVKM. The CDR3 sequence is 16 residues long. With V trimmed by 6 bases and J by 4 bases, 6 bases remained unmatched. The CDR3 protein is CASSPSGLAGTGELFF. In nucleotides, the CDR3 is TGTGCCAGCAGCCCATCGGGACTAGCGGGCACCGGGGAGCTGTTTTTT. The full variable domain, rest sourced from reference TRBV28 and TRBJ2-2, is DVKVTQSSRYLVKRTGEKVFLECVQDMDHENMFWYRQDPGLGLRLIYFSYDVKMKEKGDIPEGYSVSREKKERFSLILESASTNQTSMYLCASSPSGLAGTGELFFGEGSRLTVL.

A word on this clone: The sample carries other DNA sequences with the same CDR3. This chain joins TRBV5-1 and TRBJ1-1, with D unresolved. V was pared by 0 bases and J by 1 base, with 4 bases between. The CDR3 contains 13 residues. Germline V CDR1 and CDR2: SGHRS, YFSETQ. The CDR3 DNA reads as TGCGCCAGCAGCTTGGCGCAGAACACTGAAGCTTTCTTT. Amino acid sequence: CASSLAQNTEAFF.

The chain carries TRBV11-2 and TRBJ1-2; the D is unclear. Germline assignment: CDR1 SGHAT and CDR2 FQNNGV. Trimming removed 5 bases at V and 8 bases at J, with 12 bases between. The CDR3 is made up of 12 amino acids. CDR3 residues: CASSPGGVGYTF. The CDR3 DNA reads TGTGCCAGCAGCCCCGGCGGTGTAGGCTACACCTTC.

The chain links TRBV27 to TRBJ1-1; D gene uncertain. In germline, CDR1 is MNHEY, CDR2 SMNVEV (reference sequence). V shed 0 bases and J shed 3 bases, with 11 bases lying between them. This CDR3 region has 15 residues. Written as DNA, the CDR3 is TGTGCCAGCAGTTTATCGAACACCGTCGACACTGAAGCTTTCTTT. Its translation: CASSLSNTVDTEAFF.

As regards this clone: Other DNA sequences of this sample code for an identical CDR3. The chain links TRBV5-4 to TRBJ2-3; D unresolved. Germline lookup yields CDR1 SGHNT and CDR2 YYREEE (reference sequence). V was clipped by 0 bases and J by 5 bases, with 4 bases between them. This CDR3 has 12 residues. The CDR3 nucleotides read TGTGCCAGCAGCTTGGTTGGAGATACGCAGTATTTT. Protein product: CASSLVGDTQYF.

The V call is TRBV25-1, the J call TRBJ2-1, with D uncertain. V lost 5 bases to trimming and J lost 5 bases, with 16 bases between them. Per germline, CDR1 MGHDK and CDR2 SYGVNS. This CDR3 has 15 residues. CDR3 region: CASSLPGTRDNEQFF. The CDR3 nucleotides read TGTGCCAGCAGTCTACCCGGCACGCGAGACAATGAGCAGTTCTTC.

This chain links TRBV5-4 with TRBJ2-2; D may correspond to TRBD1 or TRBD2 (7 bases each). Germline values: CDR1 SGHNT, CDR2 YYREEE (reference sequence). The CDR3 is 15 residues long. V dropped 6 bases and J dropped 6 bases, with 18 bases sitting between them. This chain's CDR3 is CASTQGGAEAGELFF. The DNA for the CDR3 is TGTGCCAGCACCCAGGGGGGGGCCGAGGCCGGGGAGCTGTTTTTT.